Listed below are T cell receptor beta chains from one sample, sequenced in a study of blood T cell repertoires in COVID-19. Some clones are missing from TCRdb's copy, which holds only in-frame ones; the method was immunoSEQ multiplex PCR. The table includes about 36,000 clones, approximately 80% detected once. Material for sequencing was peripheral blood. These receptors came from a human donor in a cohort sampled during active COVID-19. CDR3s include the opening cysteine and the closing phenylalanine or tryptophan. A D gene is named only where the DNA matches it firmly. A row's size may be missing; if present it is once, few, many or a size class.

>TRBJ1-5|TRBV18|14|-|TRBD1
CASSQGQGNRPQHF
TGTGCCAGCTCACAGGGACAGGGGAACAGGCCCCAGCATTTT
>TRBJ1-2|TRBV19|16|-|-
CASSIFGGGLGYGYTF
TGTGCCAGTAGTATCTTTGGCGGGGGATTAGGCTATGGCTACACCTTC
>TRBJ1-3|TRBV5-1|14|-|-
CASSLAGEGNTIYF
TGCGCCAGCAGCTTGGCCGGGGAGGGAAACACCATATATTTT
>TRBJ2-3|TRBV13|18|-|TRBD2
CASRQWTSLIESTDTQYF
TGTGCCAGCAGACAGTGGACTAGCCTGATCGAAAGCACAGATACGCAGTATTTT
>TRBJ1-2|TRBV4-2|15|-|TRBD1
CASSSTGALNYGYTF
TGTGCCAGCAGTTCAACAGGGGCCTTAAACTATGGCTACACCTTC
>TRBJ1-4|TRBV5-1|15|-|-
CASSTGRGGYEKLFF
TGCGCCAGCAGCACCGGCCGGGGGGGATATGAAAAACTGTTTTTT
>TRBJ2-1|TRBV11-2|16|-|TRBD2
CASSASGGGGRHEQFF
TGTGCCAGCAGCGCTAGCGGGGGGGGAGGAAGGCATGAGCAGTTCTTC
>TRBJ2-7|TRBV19|16|-|TRBD1
CASSSRPGTGAYEQYF
TGTGCCAGTAGTTCTCGCCCCGGGACAGGGGCCTACGAGCAGTACTTC
>TRBJ1-5|TRBV29-1|13|-|TRBD1
CSVGTGGTQPQHF
TGCAGCGTTGGGACAGGGGGTACCCAGCCCCAGCATTTT
>TRBJ2-3|TRBV7-9|16|-|TRBD1
CASSLRRDRGADTQYF
TGTGCCAGCAGCTTACGCCGGGACAGGGGAGCAGATACGCAGTATTTT
>TRBJ2-2|TRBV4-3|17|-|TRBD2
CASSQEWGGSNTGELFF
TGCGCCAGCAGCCAAGAGTGGGGGGGTTCGAACACCGGGGAGCTGTTTTTT
>TRBJ2-5|TRBV27|14|-|-
CASSSRSAVETQYF
TGTGCCAGCAGTAGCAGATCCGCGGTGGAGACCCAGTACTTC
>TRBJ1-2|TRBV12-5|15|few|TRBD1
CASGFRDRGNYGYTF
TGTGCTAGTGGTTTCCGGGACAGGGGGAACTATGGCTACACCTTC
>TRBJ2-5|TRBV5-4|15|-|TRBD2
CASSLQLAGEETQYF
TGTGCCAGCAGCCTCCAGCTAGCGGGGGAAGAGACCCAGTACTTC
>TRBJ2-5|TRBV4-2|16|-|-
CASSQELRGAEETQYF
TGTGCCAGCAGCCAAGAACTCAGGGGGGCCGAAGAGACCCAGTACTTC
>TRBJ2-5|TRBV6-1|20|-|TRBD2
CASREKLQRGGRPVRETQYF
TGTGCCAGCAGGGAAAAGCTTCAGCGGGGGGGCCGCCCGGTTCGGGAGACCCAGTACTTC
>TRBJ2-5|TRBV7-6|16|-|TRBD1
CASSPNGHGTAETQYF
TGTGCCAGCAGCCCTAACGGTCACGGGACAGCAGAGACCCAGTACTTC
>TRBJ2-5|TRBV10-3|16|-|TRBD2
CAISVGSSGYQETQYF
TGTGCCATCAGTGTCGGTAGTAGCGGGTATCAAGAGACCCAGTACTTC
>TRBJ2-2|TRBV19|14|-|TRBD2
CASRLAGGVGELFF
TGTGCCAGTAGACTAGCGGGGGGAGTCGGGGAGCTGTTTTTT
>TRBJ2-7|TRBV30|18|-|TRBD1
CAWREVFSTDRAGYEQYF
TGTGCCTGGAGGGAAGTATTTTCTACGGACAGGGCAGGCTACGAGCAGTACTTC
>TRBJ1-1|TRBV11-2|15|-|TRBD1
CASSFYGTGVTEAFF
TGTGCCAGCAGCTTCTATGGGACAGGGGTCACTGAAGCTTTCTTT
>TRBJ1-4|TRBV10-1|13|-|TRBD1
CASRQGVGEKLFF
TGCGCCAGCAGACAGGGGGTCGGCGAAAAACTGTTTTTT
>TRBJ2-3|TRBV10-3|14|-|TRBD2
CAISQAGGTDTQYF
TGTGCCATCAGTCAAGCGGGGGGCACAGATACGCAGTATTTT
>TRBJ1-6|TRBV11-3|14|once|-
CASSLQSGNSPLHF
TGTGCCAGCAGCCTCCAGTCGGGGAATTCACCCCTCCACTTT
>TRBJ1-3|TRBV7-9|15|few|TRBD1
CASSVPQGAVNTIYF
TGTGCCAGCAGCGTCCCACAGGGGGCAGTAAACACCATATATTTT
>TRBJ2-2|TRBV7-9|11|-|-
CASTRVGELFF
TGTGCCAGCACTCGGGTCGGGGAGCTGTTTTTT
>TRBJ2-6|TRBV7-2|15|-|-
CASRTGPSGANVLTF
TGTGCCAGCAGGACAGGCCCCTCTGGGGCCAACGTCCTGACTTTC
>TRBJ1-6|TRBV23-1|15|-|TRBD1
CASSQTGKENSPLHF
TGCGCCAGCAGTCAGACAGGGAAGGAAAATTCACCCCTCCACTTT
>TRBJ2-3|TRBV7-2|19|once|TRBD2
CASRDRGGTSGGLKGTQYF
TGTGCCAGCAGGGACAGAGGGGGGACTAGCGGGGGTTTAAAGGGTACGCAGTATTTT
>TRBJ1-1|TRBV28|13|-|-
CASIAGTNTEAFF
TGTGCCAGCATCGCGGGGACGAACACTGAAGCTTTCTTT
>TRBJ1-1|TRBV5-1|13|-|TRBD1
CASSAGQGAEAFF
TGCGCCAGCAGCGCCGGACAGGGGGCTGAAGCTTTCTTT
>TRBJ1-4|TRBV6-4|15|-|TRBD1
CASSERQGSNEKLFF
TGTGCCAGCAGTGAAAGACAGGGATCTAATGAAAAACTGTTTTTT
>TRBJ2-3|TRBV5-1|15|-|-
CASSLVATSTDTQYF
TGCGCCAGCAGCTTGGTGGCGACTAGCACAGATACGCAGTATTTT
>TRBJ1-3|TRBV4-3|16|-|-
CASSQDPQVRGNTIYF
TGCGCCAGCAGCCAAGATCCCCAGGTTAGGGGAAACACCATATATTTT
>TRBJ1-2|TRBV28|14|-|TRBD1
CASSWGQGAYGYTF
TGTGCCAGCAGTTGGGGACAGGGGGCCTATGGCTACACCTTC
>TRBJ2-6|TRBV6-5|14|once|-
CASSPSGGANVLTF
TGTGCCAGCAGCCCCTCGGGTGGGGCCAACGTCCTGACTTTC
>TRBJ1-1|TRBV5-4|15|-|-
CASSPTLKRGTEAFF
TGTGCCAGCAGCCCCACTCTGAAACGGGGCACTGAAGCTTTCTTT
>TRBJ2-2|TRBV28|12|-|-
CAILGGTGELFF
TGTGCCATACTAGGGGGCACCGGGGAGCTGTTTTTT
>TRBJ1-3|TRBV2|15|-|TRBD1
CASSVWTGGGNTIYF
TGTGCCAGCAGTGTCTGGACAGGGGGCGGAAACACCATATATTTT
>TRBJ2-3|TRBV18|14|-|TRBD2
CASSPSGEEDTQYF
TGTGCCAGCTCACCTAGCGGGGAGGAAGATACGCAGTATTTT
>TRBJ2-1|TRBV7-6|13|medium-sized|-
CASSFIVDNEQFF
TGTGCCAGCAGCTTTATAGTAGACAATGAGCAGTTCTTC
>TRBJ2-3|TRBV4-3|14|-|-
CASSQQGNTDTQYF
TGCGCCAGCAGCCAACAGGGGAACACAGATACGCAGTATTTT
>TRBJ1-1|TRBV5-4|15|-|-
CASNQRTQGGTEAFF
TGTGCCAGCAATCAGAGGACACAGGGTGGCACTGAAGCTTTCTTT
>TRBJ2-3|TRBV4-2|15|-|TRBD2
CASSRSGGAGDTQYF
TGTGCCAGCAGCCGGAGCGGGGGGGCGGGAGATACGCAGTATTTT
>TRBJ2-1|TRBV19|15|-|-
CASSIGWTAYNEQFF
TGTGCCAGTAGTATAGGGTGGACAGCCTACAATGAGCAGTTCTTC
>TRBJ2-2|TRBV30|15|-|-
CAWSVRWGGTGELFF
TGTGCCTGGAGTGTGAGGTGGGGAGGTACCGGGGAGCTGTTTTTT
>TRBJ2-3|TRBV4-1|15|-|-
CASSQGPLGDDTQYF
TGCGCCAGCAGCCAAGGTCCTCTCGGGGATGATACGCAGTATTTT
>TRBJ1-4|TRBV2|15|-|TRBD1
CASSSGQATNEKLFF
TGTGCCAGCAGCTCCGGACAGGCAACTAATGAAAAACTGTTTTTT
>TRBJ2-2|TRBV7-9|15|-|-
CASSLWAGNTGELFF
TGTGCCAGCAGCTTATGGGCAGGCAACACCGGGGAGCTGTTTTTT
>TRBJ1-5|TRBV6-2/TRBV6-3|15|-|-
CASSYSGEGGQPQHF
TGTGCCAGCAGTTACTCTGGAGAAGGGGGTCAGCCCCAGCATTTT